These 18 T cell receptor beta chains originate from one sample sequenced in a study of cytomegalovirus exposure and HLA in healthy donors. Vbeta (60) and Jbeta (13) primers were used in the PCR. Assay used: immunoSEQ multiplex PCR; TCRdb lists only in-frame clones, some missing. The data contain approximately 110,000 clones, 55% to 65% of them singletons. Source material: PBMCs. All receptors come from a man aged 25 to 40 in good health and CMV-seropositive.

The chain employs TRBV29-1 and TRBJ2-3; 10 bases map to TRBD2. The CDR3 is made up of 15 amino acids. CDR1 is SQVTM and CDR2 is ANQGSEA in the germline V gene. Trimming removed 3 bases from V and 6 bases from J; junction bases left unmatched: 9. The DNA of the CDR3 is TGCAGCGTTGAGGGGCTAGCGGGGGTTGGGGATACGCAGTATTTT. Its translation is CSVEGLAGVGDTQYF.

V usage is TRBV5-1 and J usage is TRBJ2-2; 9 nucleotides agree with TRBD1. The CDR3 runs to 16 residues. The germline V gene has CDR1 SGHRS and CDR2 YFSETQ. Trimming cost V 4 bases and J 1 base; bases outside gene matches: 5. The CDR3 spells CASSMGQGWNTGELFF. In DNA form, the CDR3 reads TGCGCCAGCAGCATGGGACAGGGCTGGAACACCGGGGAGCTGTTTTTT. Using reference TRBV5-1 and TRBJ2-2 for the parts outside the CDR3, the full variable domain is KAGVTQTPRYLIKTRGQQVTLSCSPISGHRSVSWYQQTPGQGLQFLFEYFSETQRNKGNFPGRFSGRQFSNSRSEMNVSTLELGDSALYLCASSMGQGWNTGELFFGEGSRLTVL.

This clone has just a few counts. This chain joins TRBV4-1 and TRBJ1-2; 7 nucleotides agree with TRBD1. Trimming took 1 base from V and 10 from J; bases not matched to a gene: 6. Germline CDR1 MGHRA, CDR2 YSYEKL. The CDR3 runs 13 residues. CDR3 sequence reads: CASSQGRDRAYTF. DNA for the CDR3: TGCGCCAGCAGCCAAGGCAGGGACAGAGCCTACACCTTC.

The rearrangement links TRBV4-1 to TRBJ2-3; D may be TRBD1 (6 bases). Germline V lookup: CDR1 MGHRA, CDR2 YSYEKL. V was pared by 4 bases and J by 0 bases, with 20 bases between. CDR3 length: 18 residues. In DNA, the CDR3 is TGCGCCAGCAGCCTCCCTCTCCAGGGGACACCTAGCACAGATACGCAGTATTTT. Amino acid sequence: CASSLPLQGTPSTDTQYF.

CDR3 residues: CASSQEGGRGNSPLHF. CDR3 nucleotide sequence: TGTGCCAGCAGCCAAGAAGGGGGAAGGGGGAATTCACCCCTCCACTTT. This chain joins TRBV4-2 and TRBJ1-6, with D tentatively TRBD1 (6 bases). V lost 0 bases, J lost 7 bases, and 13 bases lay in between. The germline V gene has CDR1 LGHNA and CDR2 YNFKEQ. The CDR3 spans 16 residues.

This chain joins TRBV7-8 and TRBJ2-3; maybe TRBD2 (5 bases). With 5 bases removed from V and 0 bases from J, the gap between germline ends came to 9 bases. The CDR3 is made up of 14 amino acids. Germline CDR1 and CDR2: SGHVS and FQNEAQ. The DNA of the CDR3 is TGTGCCAGCAGCCTCCGGACTAGCACAGATACGCAGTATTTT. It is translated as CASSLRTSTDTQYF.

This clone was seen a few times. V usage is TRBV5-1 and J usage is TRBJ2-5; tentatively, D is TRBD2 (5 bases). The CDR3 covers 13 residues. V gave up 1 base and J gave up 4 bases, with 8 bases separating them. Germline CDR1 SGHRS, CDR2 YFSETQ. The CDR3, as DNA: TGCGCCAGCAGCTTGTCTAGCCTAGAGACCCAGTACTTC. Protein sequence: CASSLSSLETQYF.

The chain couples TRBV4-1 to TRBJ2-7; 8 bases align to TRBD1. Germline V gene lookup returns CDR1 MGHRA and CDR2 YSYEKL. Trimming at V came to 1 base and at J to 2 bases, leaving 7 bases not matched to a gene. The CDR3 is made up of 16 amino acids. Here the CDR3 reads CASSQGGQVGTYEQYF. The CDR3 bases are TGCGCCAGCAGCCAAGGGGGACAGGTGGGAACCTACGAGCAGTACTTC.

This chain uses TRBV6-5 with TRBJ2-5; D perhaps matches TRBD1 (6 bases). The end of the DNA is better explained by TRBJ2-7, so the J call may be wrong. The CDR3 is 15 amino acids. Germline V gene sequence: CDR1 MNHEY, CDR2 SVGAGI. CDR3 residues: CASSRDRSHGYEQYF. The CDR3 bases are TGTGCCAGCAGCCGCGACAGGAGTCATGGCTACGAGCAGTACTTC.

The chain has TRBV5-1 and TRBJ2-7, with a possible D match to TRBD2 (6 bases). Germline CDR1 SGHRS, CDR2 YFSETQ. The CDR3 extends over 13 amino acids. V shed 1 base and J shed 5 bases, with 10 bases lying between them. The CDR3 loop reads CASSLWGEDEQYF. The CDR3 DNA reads TGCGCCAGCAGCTTGTGGGGGGAAGACGAGCAGTACTTC. Full variable domain (rest looked up from reference TRBV5-1 and TRBJ2-7): KAGVTQTPRYLIKTRGQQVTLSCSPISGHRSVSWYQQTPGQGLQFLFEYFSETQRNKGNFPGRFSGRQFSNSRSEMNVSTLELGDSALYLCASSLWGEDEQYFGPGTRLTVT.

This chain links TRBV2 with TRBJ2-7; the D is unclear. This CDR3 comprises 11 residues. V was cut by 5 bases and J by 1 base, with 3 bases left in between. The V gene's germline CDR1 is SNHLY and CDR2 FYNNEI. CDR3 sequence: CASSSSYEQYF. Here the CDR3 DNA reads TGTGCCAGCAGTTCTTCCTACGAGCAGTACTTC. The full variable domain, with the rest looked up from reference TRBV2 and TRBJ2-7, is EPEVTQTPSHQVTQMGQEVILRCVPISNHLYFYWYRQILGQKVEFLVSFYNNEISEKSEIFDDQFSVERPDGSNFTLKIRSTKLEDSAMYFCASSSSYEQYFGPGTRLTVT.

CDR3 DNA sequence: TGTGCCAGCAGCCCTTACCAGGGTCGGGAGACCCAGTACTTC. Its protein product is CASSPYQGRETQYF. This chain uses TRBV5-8 with TRBJ2-5; tentative D call: TRBD1 (5 bases). The CDR3 spans 14 residues. Germline V gene sequence: CDR1 SGHTS, CDR2 YDEGEE. V lost 4 bases, J lost 5 bases, and 15 bases lay in between.

This clone was seen a handful of times. This CDR3 reads CASSLTGGSYGYTF. For the CDR3, the DNA is TGTGCCAGCAGCTTAACAGGGGGCAGCTATGGCTACACCTTC. The chain links TRBV5-8 to TRBJ1-2, with 9 positions matching TRBD1. Germline values: CDR1 SGHTS, CDR2 YDEGEE. Losses at the gene ends were 2 bases for V and 4 bases for J; bases not matched to a gene: 3. This CDR3 is built from 14 residues. Supplemented by reference TRBV5-8 and TRBJ1-2, the full variable domain reads EAGVTQSPTHLIKTRGQQATLRCSPISGHTSVYWYQQALGLGLQFLLWYDEGEERNRGNFPPRFSGRQFPNYSSELNVNALELEDSALYLCASSLTGGSYGYTFGSGTRLTVV.

V gene TRBV27 combines with J gene TRBJ1-1; tentative D call: TRBD1 (6 bases). This CDR3 contains 15 residues. V lost 0 bases and J lost 4, with 12 bases in between. Per germline, CDR1 MNHEY and CDR2 SMNVEV (reference sequence). CDR3 in amino acids: CASSLSSWGRTEAFF. The CDR3, as DNA: TGTGCCAGCAGTTTATCGAGTTGGGGGCGCACTGAAGCTTTCTTT.

This clone was recorded once. The chain couples TRBV7-8 to TRBJ2-5; D is unclear. Per germline, CDR1 SGHVS and CDR2 FQNEAQ. The CDR3 has 13 residues. The V end was cut by 1 base, the J end by 5 bases, with 8 bases between. The CDR3 coding sequence is TGTGCCAGCAGCTTAGGAGGATGGGAGACCCAGTACTTC. This codes for CASSLGGWETQYF.

This chain connects TRBV7-6 to TRBJ1-2, with TRBD1 matching over 9 bases. CDR3 size: 14 residues. V was pared by 5 bases and J by 6 bases, with 7 bases of the junction left unmatched. Germline V gene sequence: CDR1 SGHVS, CDR2 FNYEAQ. The CDR3 coding sequence is TGTGCCAGCAGCATCACGGGACAGGGTGATGGCTACACCTTC. It encodes CASSITGQGDGYTF.

The J gene is TRBJ2-3, the V gene TRBV7-2; D is perhaps TRBD2 (6 bases). Trimming took 0 bases from V and 0 from J, leaving 10 bases between them. This CDR3 contains 16 residues. Per the germline V gene, CDR1 is SGHTA and CDR2 is FQGNSA. DNA of the CDR3: TGTGCCAGCAGCTTAGCCGCGGGACCAAGCACAGATACGCAGTATTTT. Translating it yields CASSLAAGPSTDTQYF.

This clone was found once. CDR3 in DNA: TGTGCCAGCAGCTTAGCAGGGGATGGGTACGAGCAGTACTTC. It specifies CASSLAGDGYEQYF. This chain links TRBV7-6 with TRBJ2-7, with D possibly TRBD1 on 5 matching bases. Trimming cost V 0 bases and J 4 bases, with 10 bases left between them. Germline lookup yields CDR1 SGHVS and CDR2 FNYEAQ. The CDR3 loop spans 14 amino acids.